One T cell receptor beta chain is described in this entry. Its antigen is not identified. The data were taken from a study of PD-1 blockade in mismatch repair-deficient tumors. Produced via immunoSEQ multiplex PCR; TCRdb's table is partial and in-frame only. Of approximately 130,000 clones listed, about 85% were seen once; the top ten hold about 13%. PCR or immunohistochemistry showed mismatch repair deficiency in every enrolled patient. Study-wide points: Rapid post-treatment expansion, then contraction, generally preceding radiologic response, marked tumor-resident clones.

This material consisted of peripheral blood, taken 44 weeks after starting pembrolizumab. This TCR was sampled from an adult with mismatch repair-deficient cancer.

The CDR3 region has the DNA TGCGCCAGTGGCAGGGACAATGAGCAGTTCTTC. This translates into CASGRDNEQFF. V is TRBV4-1 and J is TRBJ2-1, with a tentative D call TRBD1 (5 bases). This CDR3 contains 11 residues. CDR1 is MGHRA and CDR2 is YSYEKL in the germline V gene. With 9 bases removed from V and 5 bases from J, the gap between germline ends came to 8 bases.